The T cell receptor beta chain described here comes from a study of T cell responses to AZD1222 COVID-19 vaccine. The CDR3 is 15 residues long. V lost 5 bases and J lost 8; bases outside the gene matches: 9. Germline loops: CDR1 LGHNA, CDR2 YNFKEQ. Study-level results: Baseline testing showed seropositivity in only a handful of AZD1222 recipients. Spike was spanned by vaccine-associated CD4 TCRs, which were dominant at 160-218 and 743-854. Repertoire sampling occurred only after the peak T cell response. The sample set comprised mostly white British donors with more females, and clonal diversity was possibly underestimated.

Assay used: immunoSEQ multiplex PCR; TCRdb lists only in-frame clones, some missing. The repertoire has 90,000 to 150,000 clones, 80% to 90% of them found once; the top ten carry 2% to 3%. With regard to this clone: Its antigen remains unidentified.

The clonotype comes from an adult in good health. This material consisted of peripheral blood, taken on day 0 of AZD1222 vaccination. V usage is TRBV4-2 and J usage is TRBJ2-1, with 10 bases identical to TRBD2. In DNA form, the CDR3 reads TGTGCCAGCAGCGCCTCCGGGACTAGCGCCGATGAGCAGTTCTTC. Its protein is CASSASGTSADEQFF.